This section outlines one T cell receptor beta chain sequence together with its context. This specimen comes from a study of blood T cell repertoires in COVID-19. Study overall: The study drew acute and convalescent COVID-19 samples from the United States, Italy and Spain. Nucleic acid was either cDNA or gDNA, and it came from T cells, B-cell-depleted T cells, or PBMCs.

Original processing notes: By means of reference gene primer amplification, nucleated cell counts were estimated. Generated by immunoSEQ multiplex PCR, the TCRdb table keeps only in-frame clones and is missing some. That table supplies the V and J calls and clone size; D and trimming were determined from the DNA. The sample records 260,000 or so clones, 88% being singletons. The V end lost 2 bases, the J end lost 5 bases, and 8 bases lay between the germline ends. In germline, CDR1 is SGHTA, CDR2 FQGTGA. The CDR3 contains 13 residues. Material for sequencing was peripheral blood. The V and J genes are TRBV7-3 and TRBJ2-3, with D perhaps matching TRBD2 (5 bases). The TCR comes from a man between 18 and 29 years old with active or convalescent COVID-19. The CDR3 DNA reads TGTGCCAGCAGCTTACGAGAGGGAGATACGCAGTATTTT. Translated: CASSLREGDTQYF.